These 7 T cell receptor beta chains share one sample of origin, sequenced in a study of CD8+ T cells in alopecia areata. RNA extraction was followed by reverse transcription into cDNA, which acted as the sequencing template. Data came from immunoSEQ multiplex PCR; TCRdb stores just in-frame clones and leaves some out. The sample has approximately 180,000 clones; about 63% are singletons. Specimen: CD4+ T cells sorted from blood, collected at week 0. These receptors were collected from a human donor with alopecia areata.

The chain is built from TRBV9 and TRBJ1-2; a weak D match, TRBD1 (6 bases). From germline, CDR1 is SGDLS and CDR2 YYNGEE. V was cut by 4 bases and J by 4 bases, with 14 bases left in between. The CDR3 is 14 amino acids. Here the CDR3 reads CASSPGGAGYGYTF. DNA of the CDR3: TGTGCCAGCAGCCCCGGGGGGGCCGGCTATGGCTACACCTTC.

This clone was found once. V gene TRBV10-1 combines with J gene TRBJ2-4, with no clear D. CDR1 is WNHNN, CDR2 SYGVQD, per germline (reference sequence). Trimming pared 0 bases from V and 0 bases from J, leaving 12 bases between. The CDR3 covers 17 residues. Here the CDR3 DNA reads TGCGCCAGCAGTGAGTCGACGAGGCGAAGAGCCAAAAACATTCAGTACTTC. Amino acids: CASSESTRRRAKNIQYF.

Comments on this clone: Just one base apart from a much larger clone, this may be a read error. V and J are TRBV7-9 and TRBJ2-7; D is uncertain. This CDR3 spans 11 amino acids. CDR1 SEHNR and CDR2 FQNEAQ come from the germline V gene (reference sequence). V shed 5 bases and J shed 2 bases, with 4 bases lying between them. CDR3 loop: CASSATYEQYF. The CDR3 DNA sequence: TGTGCCAGCAGCGCTACCTACGAGCAGTACTTC.

This clone has only one observation. The chain combines TRBV7-2 with TRBJ1-1; D uncertain. The germline V and J ends were trimmed by 3 bases and 5 bases, with 7 bases remaining between them. Germline V gene lookup returns CDR1 SGHTA and CDR2 FQGNSA. The CDR3 sequence is 12 residues long. CDR3 nucleotides: TGTGCCAGCAGCTTGGGGAGGACTGAAGCTTTCTTT. Protein product: CASSLGRTEAFF.

This clone was observed a handful of times. This sequence joins TRBV29-1 and TRBJ2-1; 10 bases are a match to TRBD2. The germline CDR1 and CDR2 sequences are SQVTM and ANQGSEA. V shed 6 bases, J shed 1 base, and the junction held 12 bases outside the gene matches. This CDR3 spans 17 amino acids. CDR3 sequence reads: CSVPERGGTRSYNEQFF. As DNA, the CDR3 is TGCAGCGTGCCCGAGCGGGGGGGGACACGTTCCTACAATGAGCAGTTCTTC.

By share of the sample, this clone is medium-sized (0.01 to 0.1%). The V call is TRBV14, the J call TRBJ2-5; D may be TRBD2 (6 bases). This CDR3 has 14 amino acids. From germline, CDR1 is SGHDN and CDR2 FVKESK. V was shortened by 4 bases and J by 9 bases, with 18 bases between the two germline ends. CDR3 residues: CASSPGLRDVAQYF. CDR3 DNA sequence: TGTGCCAGCAGCCCTGGACTAAGAGACGTAGCCCAGTACTTC.

The rearrangement uses TRBV5-6 and TRBJ2-5, with D possibly TRBD1 on 6 matching bases. The germline V gene encodes CDR1 SGHDT and CDR2 YYEEEE. This CDR3 comprises 16 residues. V lost 0 bases, J lost 4 bases, and 16 bases lay in between. The DNA of the CDR3 is TGTGCCAGCAGCTTGGAAGGACAACAAGGGGGAGAGACCCAGTACTTC. This sequence encodes CASSLEGQQGGETQYF.